These 22 T cell receptor beta chains share one sample of origin, sequenced in a study of blood T cell repertoires in COVID-19. Here immunoSEQ multiplex PCR was the method, and the copy in TCRdb shows in-frame clones only, minus some. The sample includes 200,000 to 250,000 clones, roughly 90% of them seen just once. The sample was peripheral blood. These receptors were collected from a woman aged 60-75 years with acute or convalescent COVID-19.

The V gene is TRBV4-2, the J gene TRBJ2-6; maybe TRBD1 (5 bases). Germline V lookup: CDR1 LGHNA, CDR2 YNFKEQ. The length of the CDR3 is 17 residues. V was pared by 1 base and J by 0 bases, with 10 bases between. The CDR3 loop reads CASSQVLRGSGANVLTF. The CDR3 DNA is TGTGCCAGCAGCCAAGTTCTTAGGGGCTCTGGGGCCAACGTCCTGACTTTC.

This chain connects TRBV4-1 to TRBJ2-1, with 7 nucleotides matching TRBD2. V dropped 0 bases and J dropped 3; count of bases not matched to a gene: 8. Germline V gene lookup returns CDR1 MGHRA and CDR2 YSYEKL. CDR3 length: 17 amino acids. The CDR3 DNA reads as TGCGCCAGCAGCCAAGATTCCAGCGGGGCTTACTACAATGAGCAGTTCTTC. Translation: CASSQDSSGAYYNEQFF.

This clone occurred a few times. The chain joins TRBV4-1 to TRBJ2-7, with a weak D call TRBD2 (6 bases). Germline CDR1 reads MGHRA; CDR2 reads YSYEKL. This CDR3 comprises 16 residues. V was cut by 4 bases and J by 5 bases, with 21 bases left in between. The CDR3 nucleotides are TGCGCCAGCAGCCTAAAAGCCCCTGGGACTTCTGACGAGCAGTACTTC. Translating it yields CASSLKAPGTSDEQYF.

The J gene is TRBJ2-3, the V gene TRBV21-1; TRBD1 is the table's D call, not checked against the DNA. TRBV21-1 represents a pseudogene. The CDR3 consists of 17 residues. CDR3 protein: CASSKGPRGFGTDTQYF. CDR3 coding DNA: TGTGCCAGCAGCAAAGGCCCCAGGGGGTTTGGCACAGATACGCAGTATTTT.

The V call is TRBV6-5, the J call TRBJ1-4; no clear D gene. The V and J ends lost 8 bases and 6 bases respectively, with 13 bases between them. Germline V gives CDR1 MNHEY, CDR2 SVGAGI. This CDR3 has 13 amino acids. The CDR3 protein is CASLLWRDEKLFF. Here the CDR3 DNA reads TGTGCCAGCCTCCTTTGGCGGGATGAAAAACTGTTTTTT.

The chain links TRBV6-6 to TRBJ2-1, with TRBD2 matching over 10 bases. After removal of 6 bases from V and 3 bases from J, the junction contained 8 bases not matched to a gene. The CDR3 consists of 16 residues. The germline gives CDR1 MNHNY, CDR2 SVGAGI (reference sequence). CDR3 protein: CASSGGTSEYYNEQFF. The CDR3 DNA follows: TGTGCCAGCAGCGGCGGGACTAGCGAATACTACAATGAGCAGTTCTTC.

The chain combines TRBV5-1 with TRBJ1-1, with D possibly TRBD1 on 6 matching bases. The CDR3 covers 13 residues. Trimming pared 1 base from V and 3 bases from J, leaving 7 bases between. Germline V CDR1 and CDR2: SGHRS, YFSETQ. The CDR3 loop reads CASSLNRDTEAFF. The CDR3 nucleotides are TGCGCCAGCAGCTTGAACAGGGACACTGAAGCTTTCTTT.

This clone was observed a single time. This rearrangement joins TRBV11-2 to TRBJ2-7; 10 positions agree with TRBD2. The CDR3 runs to 15 residues. Germline CDR1 and CDR2: SGHAT and FQNNGV. V was pared by 2 bases and J by 3 bases, with 4 bases of the junction left unmatched. CDR3 sequence reads: CASSLQLAGHYEQYF. Here the CDR3 DNA reads TGTGCCAGCAGCTTACAACTAGCGGGACACTACGAGCAGTACTTC.

The sample holds one count of this clone. V gene TRBV12-5 combines with J gene TRBJ2-3; the match to TRBD2 covers 8 bases. Germline lookup yields CDR1 LGHNT and CDR2 FRNRAP. V shed 5 bases and J 1 base; nucleotides not matched to a gene: 11. This CDR3 spans 17 amino acids. The CDR3: CASGNTLTSGRTDTQYF. CDR3 DNA sequence: TGTGCTAGTGGTAATACCCTCACTAGCGGTCGCACAGATACGCAGTATTTT.

This clone was seen a single time. The chain links TRBV19 to TRBJ1-5; 9 nucleotides align to TRBD1. The CDR3 has 14 residues. J lost 3 bases, V lost 10 bases, and 7 bases had no gene match. CDR1 is LNHDA, CDR2 SQIVND, per germline (reference sequence). The CDR3 loop reads CATTGQGFNQPQHF. The CDR3 DNA sequence: TGTGCCACAACGGGACAGGGCTTCAATCAGCCCCAGCATTTT.

This clone is a singleton in its sample. The chain recombines TRBV10-3 with TRBJ1-5, with 8 bases that match TRBD1. Unmatched junction bases numbered 9, after V lost 10 bases and J lost 1 base. This CDR3 comprises 15 residues. Germline V gene data show CDR1 as ENHRY and CDR2 as SYGVKD. CDR3 loop: CATWPTGGSNQPQHF. CDR3 in DNA: TGTGCCACTTGGCCCACAGGGGGAAGCAATCAGCCCCAGCATTTT.

This chain links TRBV9 with TRBJ2-2, with TRBD1 as a possible D gene (5 bases). V was pared by 0 bases and J by 5 bases, with 11 bases between. Germline V gives CDR1 SGDLS, CDR2 YYNGEE. This CDR3 region has 15 residues. This CDR3 is CASSVDPGRTGELFF. The DNA of the CDR3 is TGTGCCAGCAGCGTAGACCCAGGGCGGACCGGGGAGCTGTTTTTT.

V is TRBV28 and J is TRBJ2-6; tentatively, D is TRBD1 (6 bases). From germline, CDR1 is MDHEN and CDR2 SYDVKM. V lost 6 bases and J lost 1, with 16 bases in between. There are 17 residues in the CDR3. CDR3 sequence (DNA): TGTGCCAGCAGAATACAGGGTGCGCCTTCTGGGGCCAACGTCCTGACTTTC. It translates to CASRIQGAPSGANVLTF. Looking up the rest from reference TRBV28 and TRBJ2-6 gives the full variable domain: DVKVTQSSRYLVKRTGEKVFLECVQDMDHENMFWYRQDPGLGLRLIYFSYDVKMKEKGDIPEGYSVSREKKERFSLILESASTNQTSMYLCASRIQGAPSGANVLTFGAGSRLTVL.

Worth noting for this clone: A read error may produce the germline difference seen at one junction end. The chain uses TRBV7-7 and TRBJ2-7; possible D gene TRBD2, 5 bases. Germline values: CDR1 SSHAT, CDR2 FNYEAQ (reference sequence). The length of the CDR3 is 17 residues. CDR3 nucleotides: TGTGCTAGCAGCTTAGCGCTTTGGCAGGCGCCGACCAACGAGCAGTACTTC. Amino acid sequence: CASSLALWQAPTNEQYF.

This chain links TRBV28 with TRBJ1-2; 7 bases line up with TRBD1. This CDR3 spans 13 amino acids. Trimming at V came to 5 bases and at J to 1 base, leaving 1 base not matched to a gene. From germline, CDR1 is MDHEN and CDR2 SYDVKM. In nucleotides, the CDR3 is TGTGCCAGCAGTAGACAGGGTAACTATGGCTACACCTTC. Its protein product is CASSRQGNYGYTF.

The rearrangement joins TRBV27 to TRBJ2-7, with 7 bases lining up with TRBD1. Germline CDR1 and CDR2: MNHEY and SMNVEV (reference sequence). The CDR3 contains 13 residues. The J segment lost 4 bases and the V segment lost 1 base, leaving 1 base of the junction unmatched. The CDR3 DNA is TGTGCCAGCAGTTTATTACAGGGGTACGAGCAGTACTTC. Translation gives CASSLLQGYEQYF.

The rearrangement links TRBV28 to TRBJ2-3; TRBD1 might be the D (5 bases). V gave up 9 bases and J gave up 2 bases, with 12 bases separating them. The CDR3 runs to 13 residues. From germline, CDR1 is MDHEN and CDR2 SYDVKM. The CDR3 DNA is TGTGCCAGTCAGGGCGGTTACACAGATACGCAGTATTTT. Protein: CASQGGYTDTQYF.

Written as DNA, the CDR3 is TGTGCCAGCAGGTCCACTTTCGAGCAGTACTTC. Encoded protein: CASRSTFEQYF. The gene calls are TRBV28 and TRBJ2-7; D unclear. CDR1 and CDR2 from the germline V gene are MDHEN and SYDVKM. The CDR3 extends over 11 amino acids. The V gene lost 6 bases and the J gene lost 6 bases, with 9 bases spanning the gap. The full variable domain, its missing parts supplied by reference TRBV28 and TRBJ2-7, is DVKVTQSSRYLVKRTGEKVFLECVQDMDHENMFWYRQDPGLGLRLIYFSYDVKMKEKGDIPEGYSVSREKKERFSLILESASTNQTSMYLCASRSTFEQYFGPGTRLTVT.

The V gene is TRBV7-8, the J gene TRBJ2-7; D gene unclear. This CDR3 comprises 14 residues. The V gene's germline CDR1 is SGHVS and CDR2 FQNEAQ. The germline V and J ends were trimmed by 3 bases and 2 bases, with 11 bases remaining between them. CDR3 in amino acids: CASSFGRTTYEQYF. CDR3 DNA: TGTGCCAGCAGCTTTGGCCGTACTACCTACGAGCAGTACTTC.

The V call is TRBV10-3, the J call TRBJ2-7; possibly TRBD1 for D (6 bases). The V end was cut by 10 bases, the J end by 1 base, with 14 bases between. This CDR3 contains 13 residues. CDR1 ENHRY and CDR2 SYGVKD come from the germline V gene. This chain's CDR3 is CATSGATSYEQYF. As DNA, the CDR3 is TGTGCCACCTCAGGGGCGACTTCCTACGAGCAGTACTTC.

The chain is built from TRBV14 and TRBJ2-5; 8 bases fit TRBD2. Germline loops: CDR1 SGHDN, CDR2 FVKESK. This CDR3 spans 16 amino acids. J gave up 0 bases and V 1 base, and 4 bases lay outside the gene matches. CDR3 coding DNA: TGTGCCAGCAGCCAAGGGAAGCGGGAGTACCAAGAGACCCAGTACTTC. Translation: CASSQGKREYQETQYF.

The rearrangement uses TRBV5-1 and TRBJ1-6; D possibly corresponds to TRBD1 (6 bases). Trimming left V 4 bases short and J 10 bases short, with 18 bases between. Germline V gene sequence: CDR1 SGHRS, CDR2 YFSETQ. The CDR3 is 15 residues long. This CDR3 reads CASSQQGRLDSPLHF. DNA of the CDR3: TGCGCCAGCAGCCAACAGGGCCGACTGGACTCACCCCTCCACTTT.